The 20 T cell receptor beta chains below come from one sample, sequenced in a study of CD8+ T cells in alopecia areata. Treatment noted: oral pan-JAK inhibitor, 5-10 mg twice daily. Extraction of RNA preceded its reverse transcription into cDNA, which served as the sequencing template. Measured with immunoSEQ multiplex PCR; TCRdb has only the in-frame clones, and not every one. The sample includes about 220,000 clones, 50% to 60% of them seen just once. This specimen consisted of CD4+ T cells sorted from blood, obtained at week 4, from a patient treated with tofacitinib. Receptors originate from a human donor with alopecia areata.

This clone was seen a few times. CDR3 bases: TGTGCCATCAGTGCCGAGGGGCTGGGAGAGCAGTTCTTC. This sequence encodes CAISAEGLGEQFF. This rearrangement joins TRBV10-3 to TRBJ2-1; D is perhaps TRBD1 or TRBD2 (5 bases each). Looked up from germline, CDR1 is ENHRY and CDR2 is SYGVKD. The V end was cut by 4 bases, the J end by 10 bases, with 14 bases between. The CDR3 extends over 13 amino acids.

This chain joins TRBV5-6 and TRBJ2-5; a weak D match, TRBD2 (6 bases). CDR1 and CDR2 from the germline V gene are SGHDT and YYEEEE. The CDR3 extends over 15 amino acids. V dropped 0 bases and J dropped 0 bases, with 9 bases sitting between them. CDR3 sequence reads: CASSLEGTYQETQYF. The CDR3 DNA is TGTGCCAGCAGCTTGGAAGGGACTTACCAAGAGACCCAGTACTTC.

Remarks on this clone: The sample contains more than one DNA sequence encoding this CDR3. This sequence joins TRBV29-1 and TRBJ1-2, with 7 bases identical to TRBD1. V was clipped by 6 bases and J by 4 bases; unmatched bases: 5. Per the germline V gene, CDR1 is SQVTM and CDR2 is ANQGSEA. This CDR3 contains 12 residues. This CDR3 is CSVAGTVYGYTF. As DNA, the CDR3 is TGCAGCGTGGCCGGGACAGTCTATGGCTACACCTTC.

This clone was detected only a few times. The V and J genes are TRBV30 and TRBJ1-5; D unresolved. Trimming took 3 bases from V and 0 from J, leaving 12 bases between them. CDR1 GTSNPN and CDR2 SVGIG come from the germline V gene (reference sequence). The CDR3 is 15 amino acids. For the CDR3, the DNA is TGTGCCTGGAGCCCTGAGAAGAATAGCAATCAGCCCCAGCATTTT. Amino acid sequence: CAWSPEKNSNQPQHF.

This clone was counted many times. The chain links TRBV9 to TRBJ2-3; 8 bases map to TRBD2. Looked up from germline, CDR1 is SGDLS and CDR2 is YYNGEE. CDR3 size: 16 residues. Losses at the gene ends were 1 base for V and 2 bases for J; bases not matched to a gene: 6. The CDR3 DNA follows: TGTGCCAGCAGCGTATTAGCGGGGCTTTTCACAGATACGCAGTATTTT. Amino acids: CASSVLAGLFTDTQYF.

This clone was counted a few times. This rearrangement joins TRBV18 to TRBJ2-1, with TRBD2 identical over 9 bases. The CDR3 runs to 15 residues. Germline assignment: CDR1 KGHSH and CDR2 LQKENI. V shed 8 bases, J shed 5 bases, and the junction held 10 bases outside the gene matches. DNA of the CDR3: TGTGCCAGCCGATACCTAGCGGGGTCGGACAATGAGCAGTTCTTC. This gives the protein CASRYLAGSDNEQFF. The full variable domain, completed using reference TRBV18 and TRBJ2-1, is NAGVMQNPRHLVRRRGQEARLRCSPMKGHSHVYWYRQLPEEGLKFMVYLQKENIIDESGMPKERFSAEFPKEGPSILRIQQVVRGDSAAYFCASRYLAGSDNEQFFGPGTRLTVL.

The V gene is TRBV5-1, the J gene TRBJ2-3, with D unclear. The CDR3 is 12 amino acids. Germline V gene sequence: CDR1 SGHRS, CDR2 YFSETQ. Trimming stripped 0 bases from V and 4 bases from J, with 3 bases between. CDR3 region: CASSLVPDTQYF. In DNA form, the CDR3 reads TGCGCCAGCAGCTTGGTCCCAGATACGCAGTATTTT.

The CDR3 spells CASTPGSRDTEAFF. The CDR3 nucleotides read TGCGCCAGCACGCCGGGGTCGAGGGACACTGAAGCTTTCTTT. The chain is built from TRBV5-1 and TRBJ1-1; no clear D. Germline V gene data show CDR1 as SGHRS and CDR2 as YFSETQ. The CDR3 spans 14 residues. V shed 6 bases and J shed 3 bases, with 15 bases lying between them.

In DNA form, the CDR3 reads TGTGCCTGGAGCCAGGGGAAAGAGACCCAGTACTTC. It codes for CAWSQGKETQYF. The rearrangement links TRBV30 to TRBJ2-5; a possible D gene is TRBD1 (6 bases). Per germline, CDR1 GTSNPN and CDR2 SVGIG (reference sequence). The CDR3 has 12 amino acids. V lost 3 bases and J lost 3, with 8 bases in between. Full variable domain (outside the CDR3, taken from reference TRBV30 and TRBJ2-5): SQTIHQWPATLVQPVGSPLSLECTVEGTSNPNLYWYRQAAGRGLQLLFYSVGIGQISSEVPQNLSASRPQDRQFILSSKKLLLSDSGFYLCAWSQGKETQYFGPGTRLLVL.

The table lists this clone with a few counts. The chain uses TRBV29-1 and TRBJ2-4, with 10 bases aligning to TRBD1. The J segment lost 0 bases and the V segment lost 4 bases, leaving 9 bases of the junction unmatched. CDR3 length equals 17 residues. CDR1 is SQVTM, CDR2 ANQGSEA, per germline. The CDR3 spells CSVVGQGGSIAKNIQYF. The CDR3 nucleotides are TGCAGCGTTGTTGGACAGGGGGGATCCATAGCCAAAAACATTCAGTACTTC.

This chain links TRBV29-1 with TRBJ1-2, with D unresolved. Between the trimmed V and J ends, which lost 3 bases and 4 bases, there was a span of 9 bases. CDR1 and CDR2 from the germline V gene are SQVTM and ANQGSEA. The CDR3 extends over 12 amino acids. CDR3 DNA: TGCAGCGTTGATCCCGACACCTATGGCTACACCTTC. Translating it yields CSVDPDTYGYTF.

A few counts support this clone. The genes are TRBV15 and TRBJ2-1, with 12 bases lining up with TRBD2. The V gene's germline CDR1 is LNHNV and CDR2 YYDKDF (reference sequence). V shed 1 base, J shed 8 bases, and the junction held 6 bases outside the gene matches. The CDR3 extends over 16 amino acids. CDR3 protein: CATSRGSTSGGYEQFF. CDR3 nucleotide sequence: TGTGCCACCAGCAGAGGGTCGACTAGCGGGGGATATGAGCAGTTCTTC. The full variable domain, in which reference TRBV15 and TRBJ2-1 provide the parts outside the CDR3, is DAMVIQNPRYQVTQFGKPVTLSCSQTLNHNVMYWYQQKSSQAPKLLFHYYDKDFNNEADTPDNFQSRRPNTSFCFLDIRSPGLGDTAMYLCATSRGSTSGGYEQFFGPGTRLTVL.

The V gene is TRBV11-2, the J gene TRBJ2-3, with 9 bases that match TRBD2. Germline V lookup: CDR1 SGHAT, CDR2 FQNNGV. CDR3 length equals 15 residues. J lost 3 bases, V lost 3 bases, and 4 bases had no gene match. The CDR3: CASSFAGGRTDTQYF. In DNA, the CDR3 is TGTGCCAGCAGCTTCGCGGGGGGGCGGACAGATACGCAGTATTTT.

In its sample, this clone was seen a few times. The V and J genes are TRBV6-5 and TRBJ1-1, with D maybe TRBD1 (5 bases). V lost 5 bases and J 1 base, leaving 11 bases between the germline ends. Per germline, CDR1 MNHEY and CDR2 SVGAGI. This CDR3 is 14 amino acids long. CDR3 sequence: CASSPDTWNTEAFF. CDR3 DNA: TGTGCCAGCAGTCCGGACACCTGGAACACTGAAGCTTTCTTT.

The CDR3, as DNA: TGTGCCAGCAGCCCGGGGAGATTTGTGAACACCGGGGAGCTGTTTTTT. Residues: CASSPGRFVNTGELFF. The chain recombines TRBV11-2 with TRBJ2-2; a weak D match, TRBD2 (5 bases). This CDR3 spans 16 amino acids. V shed 5 bases and J shed 1 base, with 14 bases lying between them. Per germline, CDR1 SGHAT and CDR2 FQNNGV.

J is TRBJ2-1 and V is TRBV15; the D gene could be TRBD1 or TRBD2 (5 bases each). The germline CDR1 and CDR2 sequences are LNHNV and YYDKDF (reference sequence). This CDR3 region has 14 residues. V was cut by 5 bases and J by 2 bases, with 10 bases left in between. As DNA, the CDR3 is TGTGCCACCAGCCTCCGGGACCCCTACAATGAGCAGTTCTTC. This encodes CATSLRDPYNEQFF.

The V and J genes are TRBV7-8 and TRBJ2-4, with 12 bases lining up with TRBD2. CDR3 size: 17 residues. CDR1 and CDR2 from the germline V gene are SGHVS and FQNEAQ. With 2 bases clipped from V and 9 bases from J, the junction kept 11 bases outside the gene matches. The CDR3 DNA follows: TGTGCCAGCAGCTTACGAGGACTAGCGGGGAGCAGAGGCATTCAGTACTTC. It codes for CASSLRGLAGSRGIQYF.

This clone was counted only a few times. J is TRBJ2-3 and V is TRBV7-6, with D possibly matching TRBD2 (5 bases). The CDR3 covers 15 residues. V lost 5 bases, J lost 2 bases, and 14 bases lay in between. Per the germline V gene, CDR1 is SGHVS and CDR2 is FNYEAQ. The CDR3 loop reads CASSRSPGDTDTQYF. The CDR3 bases are TGTGCCAGCAGCCGATCGCCCGGGGACACAGATACGCAGTATTTT.

This chain uses TRBV5-6 with TRBJ1-5; TRBD1 is a possible D gene (5 bases). The CDR3 spans 12 residues. The V gene lost 4 bases and the J gene lost 7 bases, with 9 bases spanning the gap. Looked up from germline, CDR1 is SGHDT and CDR2 is YYEEEE. CDR3 in amino acids: CASSQGSQPQHF. The CDR3, as DNA: TGTGCCAGCAGCCAGGGTAGCCAGCCCCAGCATTTT.

This chain links TRBV6-1 with TRBJ2-5; 8 positions agree with TRBD2. The CDR3 loop spans 18 amino acids. Germline lookup yields CDR1 MNHNS and CDR2 SASEGT. J was trimmed by 2 bases and V by 0 bases; bases with no gene match: 11. CDR3 coding DNA: TGTGCCAGCAGTGAAGCGCTTCGGGGGGGGCCGAAACAAGAGACCCAGTACTTC. It specifies CASSEALRGGPKQETQYF.